This T cell receptor beta chain stems from a study of response to subunit inactivated influenza vaccine. MiXCR, applied by TCRdb to the RT-PCR reads, yields one record per CDR3 protein. The table has roughly 550,000 distinct CDR3 sequences, under 25% seen once; the top ten hold 2.5% to 3%. Trimming removed 3 bases from V and 2 bases from J, with 14 bases in between. CDR1 and CDR2 (germline): DFQATT, SNEGSKA (reference sequence). The CDR3 totals 14 residues. In addition, the sample was reused for a study of T cells expressing NK-cell markers. That source notes: As the method of synthesis, 5'RACE template switching with UMIs yielded TCR beta cDNA.

The V gene is TRBV20-1, the J gene TRBJ2-7; possibly TRBD1 for D (6 bases). The source material was CD4+ T cells sorted from PBMCs, sampled less than 13 days after vaccination. This TCR was recovered from a man aged 45-60 years who received an inactivated influenza vaccine. CDR3 sequence (DNA): TGCAGTGCTAGTAGCCAGGGGATGACCTACGAGCAGTACTTC. This sequence encodes CSASSQGMTYEQYF.